This is a list of T cell receptor beta chains from one sample in a study of post-analysis software for immune sequencing data. TCRdb reprocessed the PCR reads via MiXCR and lists one record per CDR3 protein. The data show about 810,000 distinct CDR3 sequences, about 50% seen once. The sample was blood. The origin of the receptors is a girl aged 5-17 years with multiple sclerosis. Both conserved end residues are part of each CDR3. Fields, in order: CDR3 DNA, CDR3 protein, J gene, V gene, D gene, clone size. The D gene is left open where the match is weak. Size is stated for part of the rows, as once, few or many counts, or as a class when the clone is expanded.

CDR3 DNA: TGCAGTGCTCCCTCGGCCGCGGGCGGTGAAGAGACCCAGTACTTC
CDR3 protein: CSAPSAAGGEETQYF
J gene: TRBJ2-5
V gene: TRBV20-1
D gene: NA
clone size: NA

CDR3 DNA: TGTGCCAGCAGCTTAGGCGGGTCTCAGGATACGCAGTATTTT
CDR3 protein: CASSLGGSQDTQYF
J gene: TRBJ2-3
V gene: TRBV7-3
D gene: NA
clone size: few

CDR3 DNA: TGTGCCAGCAGGGACTGGAATTGGCAGTATTTT
CDR3 protein: CASRDWNWQYF
J gene: TRBJ2-3
V gene: TRBV6-5
D gene: NA
clone size: NA

CDR3 DNA: TGTGCCAGCCACACAGAGGGCAGTCGGTACGAGCAGTACTTC
CDR3 protein: CASHTEGSRYEQYF
J gene: TRBJ2-7
V gene: TRBV6-1
D gene: NA
clone size: NA

CDR3 DNA: TGTGCCAGCAGTCCTCAGGGACTAGCGGGAGTGAGTGAGCAGTTCTTC
CDR3 protein: CASSPQGLAGVSEQFF
J gene: TRBJ2-1
V gene: TRBV6-1
D gene: TRBD2
clone size: NA

CDR3 DNA: TGCAGTGCTAGAGATCCTAGAGGGAGGGAGCAGTACTTC
CDR3 protein: CSARDPRGREQYF
J gene: TRBJ2-7
V gene: TRBV20-1
D gene: NA
clone size: few

CDR3 DNA: TGTGCCAGCAGACAGGGACAGACTAACTATGGCTACACCTTC
CDR3 protein: CASRQGQTNYGYTF
J gene: TRBJ1-2
V gene: TRBV7-2
D gene: TRBD1
clone size: NA

CDR3 DNA: TGTGCCAGCTCACCGAGAGACAAAACGAACACTGAAGCTTTCTTT
CDR3 protein: CASSPRDKTNTEAFF
J gene: TRBJ1-1
V gene: TRBV18
D gene: NA
clone size: NA

CDR3 DNA: TGCAGTGCTAGAGGCGGGACTAGCGGGAGGGCCCCTTTAGAGTACGAGCAGTACTTC
CDR3 protein: CSARGGTSGRAPLEYEQYF
J gene: TRBJ2-7
V gene: TRBV20-1
D gene: TRBD2
clone size: few

CDR3 DNA: TGTGCCAGCAGATCCCTAACAGGGTTAAGCACTGAAGCTTTCTTT
CDR3 protein: CASRSLTGLSTEAFF
J gene: TRBJ1-1
V gene: TRBV6-6
D gene: NA
clone size: few

CDR3 DNA: TGCGCCAGCAGCTCGGACGGCTTGAATCAGCCCCAGCATTTT
CDR3 protein: CASSSDGLNQPQHF
J gene: TRBJ1-5
V gene: TRBV5-1
D gene: NA
clone size: NA

CDR3 DNA: TGCAGCGTAATCAGGGGTTTGTATGGCTACACCTTC
CDR3 protein: CSVIRGLYGYTF
J gene: TRBJ1-2
V gene: TRBV29-1
D gene: NA
clone size: NA

CDR3 DNA: TGTGCCAGCAGCGGCAGGGGTGCCCCGGGTTACAATGAGCAGTTCTTC
CDR3 protein: CASSGRGAPGYNEQFF
J gene: TRBJ2-1
V gene: TRBV7-8
D gene: NA
clone size: NA

CDR3 DNA: TGTGCCAGCAGCTTAGCGCGCGCGGATACTGAAGAGACCCAGTACTTC
CDR3 protein: CASSLARADTEETQYF
J gene: TRBJ2-5
V gene: TRBV7-2
D gene: NA
clone size: NA

CDR3 DNA: TGTGCCAGCAGCTTAGAGGGAATTGGGCTTGGGCAGTTCTTC
CDR3 protein: CASSLEGIGLGQFF
J gene: TRBJ2-1
V gene: TRBV7-9
D gene: NA
clone size: NA

CDR3 DNA: TGCAGCGGTGACGGGACAGTCGCGGGACCCGGGGAGCTGTTTTTT
CDR3 protein: CSGDGTVAGPGELFF
J gene: TRBJ2-2
V gene: TRBV29-1
D gene: NA
clone size: NA

CDR3 DNA: TGCAGTGGGAGGACAGGGGGCTCGGTAATCAATGAGCAGTTCTTC
CDR3 protein: CSGRTGGSVINEQFF
J gene: TRBJ2-1
V gene: TRBV20-1
D gene: TRBD1
clone size: NA

CDR3 DNA: TGCAGCGCCTCAGATACGCAGTATTTT
CDR3 protein: CSASDTQYF
J gene: TRBJ2-3
V gene: TRBV29-1
D gene: NA
clone size: once

CDR3 DNA: TGTGCCAGCAGCCCATTGACTAAGTTGGGAGATACGCAGTATTTT
CDR3 protein: CASSPLTKLGDTQYF
J gene: TRBJ2-3
V gene: TRBV6-5
D gene: NA
clone size: NA

CDR3 DNA: TGTGCCAGCAGCCCCGGTTTAGTTGGTAGCAATGAGCAGTTCTTC
CDR3 protein: CASSPGLVGSNEQFF
J gene: TRBJ2-1
V gene: TRBV7-8
D gene: NA
clone size: NA

CDR3 DNA: TGCAGTGCGACCCGGGACAGGGGGTTCACAGATACGCAGTATTTT
CDR3 protein: CSATRDRGFTDTQYF
J gene: TRBJ2-3
V gene: TRBV20-1
D gene: TRBD1
clone size: NA

CDR3 DNA: TGCGCCAGCAGCTTGGCCACGGGAGGGCCGGATGAGCAGTTCTTC
CDR3 protein: CASSLATGGPDEQFF
J gene: TRBJ2-1
V gene: TRBV5-1
D gene: TRBD2
clone size: NA

CDR3 DNA: TGTGCCAGCAGCTTAGATAGCGGCCCCACAGATACGCAGTATTTT
CDR3 protein: CASSLDSGPTDTQYF
J gene: TRBJ2-3
V gene: TRBV7-9
D gene: NA
clone size: few

CDR3 DNA: TGTGCCAGCAGTGAAGACTTAGGGCAGTGGGGCAAAAACATTCAGTACTTC
CDR3 protein: CASSEDLGQWGKNIQYF
J gene: TRBJ2-4
V gene: TRBV12-3/TRBV12-4
D gene: NA
clone size: few

CDR3 DNA: TGTGCCAGCAGTCACAGACAAGAGCAGTTCTTC
CDR3 protein: CASSHRQEQFF
J gene: TRBJ2-1
V gene: TRBV6-2/TRBV6-3
D gene: NA
clone size: NA

CDR3 DNA: TGTGCCAGCAGCTTTGAGGGAGGTCTACAGCCCCAGCATTTT
CDR3 protein: CASSFEGGLQPQHF
J gene: TRBJ1-5
V gene: TRBV7-2
D gene: NA
clone size: NA

CDR3 DNA: TGCAGCGTTGAAGGGGCTCGTTCTAGCACAGATACGCAGTATTTT
CDR3 protein: CSVEGARSSTDTQYF
J gene: TRBJ2-3
V gene: TRBV29-1
D gene: NA
clone size: few

CDR3 DNA: TGTGCCAGCAGCTTAGTGCTAGGGACAGGGAGAGACAATGAGCAGTTCTTC
CDR3 protein: CASSLVLGTGRDNEQFF
J gene: TRBJ2-1
V gene: TRBV7-2
D gene: TRBD1
clone size: NA

CDR3 DNA: TGTGCCAACAGTGCCAGCGGGGGGGGCGAGCAGTACTTC
CDR3 protein: CANSASGGGEQYF
J gene: TRBJ2-7
V gene: TRBV7-2
D gene: TRBD2
clone size: NA

CDR3 DNA: TGTGCCAGCAGTTTAAGAACTTTCTATGGCTACACCTTC
CDR3 protein: CASSLRTFYGYTF
J gene: TRBJ1-2
V gene: TRBV13
D gene: NA
clone size: NA

CDR3 DNA: TGTGCCAGCGGCACAGGTTACTCTTATGGCTACACCTTC
CDR3 protein: CASGTGYSYGYTF
J gene: TRBJ1-2
V gene: TRBV12-3/TRBV12-4
D gene: NA
clone size: NA

CDR3 DNA: TGTGCCAGCAGTCGGGGGGCGGGAGGGCCCTACGAGCAGTACTTC
CDR3 protein: CASSRGAGGPYEQYF
J gene: TRBJ2-7
V gene: TRBV6-5
D gene: TRBD2
clone size: NA

CDR3 DNA: TGCGCCAGCAGCCAGATGAGCGGGGGGATCTACGAGCAGTACTTC
CDR3 protein: CASSQMSGGIYEQYF
J gene: TRBJ2-7
V gene: TRBV5-1
D gene: TRBD2
clone size: NA

CDR3 DNA: TGTGCCAGCAGTTCGTCTCGGGGGGACGAGCAGTACTTC
CDR3 protein: CASSSSRGDEQYF
J gene: TRBJ2-7
V gene: TRBV27
D gene: TRBD2
clone size: few

CDR3 DNA: TGTGCCAGCAGCTTAGAACTAGCGGGGTTGGAGACCCAGTACTTC
CDR3 protein: CASSLELAGLETQYF
J gene: TRBJ2-5
V gene: TRBV7-8
D gene: TRBD2
clone size: NA